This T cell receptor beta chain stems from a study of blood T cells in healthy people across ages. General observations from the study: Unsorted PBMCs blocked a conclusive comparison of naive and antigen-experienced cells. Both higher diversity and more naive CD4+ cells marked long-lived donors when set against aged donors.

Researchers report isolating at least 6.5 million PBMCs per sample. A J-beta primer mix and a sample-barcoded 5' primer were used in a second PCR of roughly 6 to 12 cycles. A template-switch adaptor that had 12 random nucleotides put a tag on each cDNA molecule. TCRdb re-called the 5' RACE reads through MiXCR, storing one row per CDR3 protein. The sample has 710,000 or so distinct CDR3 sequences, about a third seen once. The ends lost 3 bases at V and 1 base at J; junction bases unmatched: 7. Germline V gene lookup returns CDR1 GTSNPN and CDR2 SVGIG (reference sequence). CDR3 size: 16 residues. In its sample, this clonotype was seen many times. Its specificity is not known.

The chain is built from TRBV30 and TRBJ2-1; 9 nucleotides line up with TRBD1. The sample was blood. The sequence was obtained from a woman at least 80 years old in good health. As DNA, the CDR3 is TGTGCCTGGAGACCGACAGGGGGGGGGTCCTACAATGAGCAGTTCTTC. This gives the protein CAWRPTGGGSYNEQFF.